These T cell receptor beta chains were read from a single sample in a study of T cell responses to AZD1222 COVID-19 vaccine. The data were produced by immunoSEQ multiplex PCR, yet TCRdb's version contains in-frame clones alone and is incomplete. The sample holds some 170,000 clones, around 90% seen once. The sample consisted of peripheral blood, taken 28 days after the second AZD1222 dose. The receptor source for this set is an adult who received the AZD1222 COVID-19 vaccine. CDR3s include the opening cysteine and the closing phenylalanine or tryptophan. D genes are given only for firm matches. The size field is filled for only some rows; it gives once, few, many or a size class.

D | J | size | V | CDR3 | DNA
- | TRBJ2-5 | - | TRBV12-3/TRBV12-4 | CASSQQVQETQYF | TGTGCCAGCAGCCAACAAGTCCAAGAGACCCAGTACTTC
- | TRBJ1-5 | - | TRBV6-2/TRBV6-3 | CASSLARGAYSNQPQHF | TGTGCCAGCAGTTTAGCCAGAGGGGCTTATAGCAATCAGCCCCAGCATTTT
- | TRBJ2-1 | - | TRBV6-1 | CASSELSKRAEQFF | TGTGCCAGCAGTGAACTGTCGAAAAGGGCTGAGCAGTTCTTC
- | TRBJ1-4 | - | TRBV7-6 | CASSLGGGEEKLFF | TGTGCCAGCAGCTTAGGGGGTGGGGAGGAAAAACTGTTTTTT
- | TRBJ2-1 | - | TRBV9 | CASSSRGYNEQFF | TGTGCCAGCAGCTCCCGAGGGTACAATGAGCAGTTCTTC
- | TRBJ2-7 | - | TRBV13 | CASSLGGGEQYF | TGTGCCAGCAGCCTGGGGGGCGGAGAGCAGTACTTC
- | TRBJ1-2 | - | TRBV15 | CATSWGGLPEGYTF | TGTGCCACCAGCTGGGGCGGGCTCCCGGAAGGCTACACCTTC
- | TRBJ2-5 | - | TRBV6-5 | CASRSEGLETQYF | TGTGCCAGCAGAAGTGAGGGTTTAGAGACCCAGTACTTC
- | TRBJ2-1 | - | TRBV3-1/TRBV3-2 | CASSRSGAGDEQFF | TGTGCCAGCAGCCGATCCGGGGCAGGGGATGAGCAGTTCTTC
- | TRBJ1-4 | - | TRBV2 | CASSEGHHEPYEKLFF | TGTGCCAGCAGTGAGGGACACCACGAACCTTATGAAAAACTGTTTTTT
- | TRBJ1-1 | once | TRBV4-2 | CASSQVMDNTEAFF | TGTGCCAGCAGCCAAGTCATGGACAACACTGAAGCTTTCTTT
- | TRBJ1-1 | - | TRBV5-1 | CASSYSNTEAFF | TGCGCCAGCAGTTACAGTAACACTGAAGCTTTCTTT
- | TRBJ1-6 | - | TRBV6-5 | CASSQGMRNSPLHF | TGTGCCAGCAGTCAGGGGATGAGAAATTCACCCCTCCACTTT
- | TRBJ1-4 | once | TRBV5-1 | CASSLAGAGEKLFF | TGCGCCAGCAGCTTGGCAGGGGCTGGGGAAAAACTGTTTTTT
- | TRBJ1-2 | - | TRBV10-3 | CAISAGVGAGDSGYTF | TGTGCCATCAGTGCTGGGGTTGGGGCAGGGGATAGTGGCTACACCTTC
TRBD1 | TRBJ2-3 | - | TRBV18 | CASSRGQGALDTQYF | TGTGCCAGCTCACGGGGACAGGGCGCCTTGGATACGCAGTATTTT
TRBD2 | TRBJ2-5 | - | TRBV10-3 | CAISKGAGGGQETQYF | TGTGCCATCAGTAAGGGAGCGGGGGGAGGTCAAGAGACCCAGTACTTC
TRBD1 | TRBJ1-2 | - | TRBV5-6 | CASSQDRVKWYGYTF | TGTGCCAGCAGCCAGGACAGGGTGAAATGGTATGGCTACACCTTC
TRBD1 | TRBJ1-2 | - | TRBV3-1/TRBV3-2 | CASTPTGAYYGYTF | TGTGCCAGCACCCCGACAGGGGCCTACTATGGCTACACCTTC
TRBD1 | TRBJ1-5 | - | TRBV2 | CASSPDRQNQPQHF | TGTGCCAGCAGTCCGGACAGGCAAAATCAGCCCCAGCATTTT
- | TRBJ1-2 | - | TRBV9 | CASSVGVSNYGYTF | TGTGCCAGCAGCGTAGGGGTATCTAACTATGGCTACACCTTC
TRBD1 | TRBJ1-5 | - | TRBV19 | CASSQTGGNQPQHF | TGTGCCAGTAGCCAGACAGGGGGCAATCAGCCCCAGCATTTT
TRBD1 | TRBJ1-6 | - | TRBV6-5 | CASSPGQGVASPLHF | TGTGCCAGCAGCCCAGGACAGGGGGTGGCCTCACCCCTCCACTTT
- | TRBJ2-3 | - | TRBV7-6 | CASSSLLTREIRTDTQYF | TGTGCCAGCAGCTCACTCCTGACGAGGGAAATACGAACAGATACGCAGTATTTT
- | TRBJ1-2 | - | TRBV4-1 | CASSQAGRNYGYTF | TGCGCCAGCAGCCAAGCGGGACGGAACTATGGCTACACCTTC
- | TRBJ1-3 | - | TRBV5-1 | CASRDQGTGNTIYF | TGCGCCAGCAGAGACCAGGGGACTGGAAACACCATATATTTT
- | TRBJ1-2 | - | TRBV6-1 | CASSEPSQGRYGYTF | TGTGCCAGCAGTGAACCCTCACAGGGCCGCTATGGCTACACCTTC
TRBD1 | TRBJ2-5 | - | TRBV3-1/TRBV3-2 | CASSRTQGVQETQYF | TGTGCCAGCAGCCGCACACAGGGGGTCCAAGAGACCCAGTACTTC
TRBD1 | TRBJ1-2 | - | TRBV7-9 | CASSLGTESGYTF | TGTGCCAGCAGCCTCGGGACAGAATCTGGCTACACCTTC
- | TRBJ1-6 | - | TRBV2 | CATSEEGRVDSPLHF | TGTGCCACCTCAGAAGAGGGGCGCGTAGATTCACCCCTCCACTTT
- | TRBJ2-5 | - | TRBV27 | CASSLKGNQLGETQYF | TGTGCCAGCAGTTTAAAGGGCAACCAATTAGGGGAGACCCAGTACTTC
TRBD1 | TRBJ1-2 | - | TRBV14 | CASSKPGQGICYTF | TGTGCCAGCAGTAAGCCGGGACAGGGGATCTGCTACACCTTC
- | TRBJ1-4 | - | TRBV19 | CASSPQDEKLFF | TGTGCCAGTAGCCCCCAGGACGAAAAACTGTTTTTT
- | TRBJ1-2 | once | TRBV18 | CASSPGLIYGYTF | TGTGCCAGCTCACCCGGACTGATCTATGGCTACACCTTC
- | TRBJ1-1 | once | TRBV10-2 | CASSEPANTEAFF | TGCGCCAGCAGTGAGCCAGCTAACACTGAAGCTTTCTTT
- | TRBJ1-1 | few | TRBV19 | CASSINQWQLEAFF | TGTGCCAGTAGTATTAATCAATGGCAGCTTGAAGCTTTCTTT
- | TRBJ2-7 | - | TRBV7-8 | CASSLSPGGVFYEQYF | TGTGCCAGCAGCTTAAGCCCTGGAGGGGTATTCTACGAGCAGTACTTC
- | TRBJ1-1 | - | TRBV9 | CASSASSGSTEAFF | TGTGCCAGCAGCGCCAGCAGTGGGAGCACTGAAGCTTTCTTT
TRBD1 | TRBJ1-4 | - | TRBV5-1 | CASSLGYGTGGEKLFF | TGCGCCAGCAGCTTGGGATACGGGACAGGGGGCGAAAAACTGTTTTTT
- | TRBJ1-2 | - | TRBV23-1 | CASSQYGARGYTF | TGCGCCAGCAGTCAATACGGGGCTCGCGGCTACACCTTC
- | TRBJ1-3 | - | TRBV20-1 | CSASRDSGNTIYF | TGCAGTGCTAGTAGGGACTCTGGAAACACCATATATTTT
- | TRBJ2-5 | - | TRBV3-1/TRBV3-2 | CASSQVSQETQYF | TGTGCCAGCAGCCAAGTCAGTCAAGAGACCCAGTACTTC
- | TRBJ1-5 | - | TRBV3-1/TRBV3-2 | CASSQDPTQPQHF | TGTGCCAGCAGCCAAGATCCCACTCAGCCCCAGCATTTT
- | TRBJ1-5 | - | TRBV24-1 | CATSDFSGQYNQPQHF | TGTGCCACCAGTGATTTCTCTGGACAGTACAATCAGCCCCAGCATTTT
TRBD1 | TRBJ1-2 | - | TRBV28 | CASSSPGQGDYGYTF | TGTGCCAGCAGCTCTCCGGGACAGGGGGACTATGGCTACACCTTC
- | TRBJ1-2 | - | TRBV5-6 | CASSLGPVFNYGYTF | TGTGCCAGCAGCTTGGGCCCCGTTTTTAACTATGGCTACACCTTC
- | TRBJ2-7 | - | TRBV7-8 | CASSLHISYEQYF | TGTGCCAGCAGCCTCCACATCTCCTACGAGCAGTACTTC
TRBD1 | TRBJ1-2 | - | TRBV4-2 | CASSPPRTGRLHYGYTF | TGTGCCAGCAGCCCCCCCCGGACAGGCAGGCTACACTATGGCTACACCTTC
- | TRBJ1-3 | - | TRBV15 | CATSRYIGNTIYF | TGTGCCACCAGCAGATATATAGGAAACACCATATATTTT
- | TRBJ1-1 | - | TRBV18 | CASSPKEMGVEAFF | TGTGCCAGCTCACCAAAGGAAATGGGGGTTGAAGCTTTCTTT
TRBD1 | TRBJ1-2 | - | TRBV19 | CASTQDRAGGYTF | TGTGCCAGTACCCAGGACAGGGCGGGAGGCTACACCTTC
- | TRBJ2-5 | - | TRBV7-7 | CASSPNLPGMGETQYF | TGTGCTAGCAGCCCTAATCTTCCAGGGATGGGAGAGACCCAGTACTTC
TRBD1 | TRBJ1-2 | - | TRBV19 | CASSISSERQGRRYGYTF | TGTGCCAGTAGTATATCTTCCGAGAGACAGGGAAGGCGCTATGGCTACACCTTC
- | TRBJ1-2 | few | TRBV20-1 | CSARELYGYTF | TGCAGTGCTAGAGAGTTATATGGCTACACCTTC
- | TRBJ2-1 | - | TRBV10-1 | CASSEGSILGEQFF | TGCGCCAGCAGTGAGGGGAGCATCTTGGGAGAGCAGTTCTTC
- | TRBJ1-6 | - | TRBV7-9 | CASSLNVYAGDYNSPLHF | TGTGCCAGCAGCTTAAACGTATATGCAGGGGATTATAATTCACCCCTCCACTTT
- | TRBJ2-3 | - | TRBV4-1 | CASSQRQNTDTQYF | TGCGCCAGCAGCCAACGACAGAACACAGATACGCAGTATTTT